This TCR beta chain was obtained from a study of multiple sclerosis patients with progressive multifocal leukoencephalopathy. The time point denotes: roughly 13 months of natalizumab therapy. The survey-level immunoSEQ assay was used. The method was immunoSEQ multiplex PCR; TCRdb's version includes in-frame clones alone and lacks a portion of them. The table records some 27,000 clones, around 91% of them present only once. Study-wide points: Preferential TRBV-TRBJ pairings or common gene usage were not detected at PML. Expanded clones at PML onset predated and persisted through natalizumab therapy.

This clone is a singleton in its sample. As yet, its antigen is unknown. Trimming took 7 bases from V and 3 from J, leaving 7 bases between them. CDR3 length: 10 amino acids. CDR1 GTSNPN and CDR2 SVGIG come from the germline V gene (reference sequence). This clonotype originated in a human donor with multiple sclerosis. The sequenced sample was PBMCs, obtained from a patient treated with natalizumab. The V gene is TRBV30, the J gene TRBJ2-7; no definite D call. The CDR3 reads CAYGHYEQYF. DNA of the CDR3: TGTGCCTACGGTCACTACGAGCAGTACTTC.